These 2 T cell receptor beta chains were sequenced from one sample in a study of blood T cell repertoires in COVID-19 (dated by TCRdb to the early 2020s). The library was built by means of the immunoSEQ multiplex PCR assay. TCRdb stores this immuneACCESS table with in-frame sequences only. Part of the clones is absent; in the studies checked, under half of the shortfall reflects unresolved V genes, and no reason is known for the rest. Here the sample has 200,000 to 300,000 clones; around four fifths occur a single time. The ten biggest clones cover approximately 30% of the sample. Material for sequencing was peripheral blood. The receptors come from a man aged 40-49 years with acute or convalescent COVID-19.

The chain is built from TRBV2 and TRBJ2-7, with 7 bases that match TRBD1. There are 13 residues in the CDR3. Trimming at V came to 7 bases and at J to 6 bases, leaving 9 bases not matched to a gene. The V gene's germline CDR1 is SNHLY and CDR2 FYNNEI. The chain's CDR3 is CASKPGQSSEQYF. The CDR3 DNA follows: TGTGCCAGCAAGCCGGGACAGTCCAGCGAGCAGTACTTC.

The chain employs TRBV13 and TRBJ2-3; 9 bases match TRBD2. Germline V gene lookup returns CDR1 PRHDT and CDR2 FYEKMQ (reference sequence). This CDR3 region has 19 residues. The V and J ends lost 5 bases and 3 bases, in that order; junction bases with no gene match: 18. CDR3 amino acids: CASSPQASGMRVVTDTQYF. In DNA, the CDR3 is TGTGCCAGCAGCCCTCAGGCTAGCGGGATGCGAGTGGTGACAGATACGCAGTATTTT.